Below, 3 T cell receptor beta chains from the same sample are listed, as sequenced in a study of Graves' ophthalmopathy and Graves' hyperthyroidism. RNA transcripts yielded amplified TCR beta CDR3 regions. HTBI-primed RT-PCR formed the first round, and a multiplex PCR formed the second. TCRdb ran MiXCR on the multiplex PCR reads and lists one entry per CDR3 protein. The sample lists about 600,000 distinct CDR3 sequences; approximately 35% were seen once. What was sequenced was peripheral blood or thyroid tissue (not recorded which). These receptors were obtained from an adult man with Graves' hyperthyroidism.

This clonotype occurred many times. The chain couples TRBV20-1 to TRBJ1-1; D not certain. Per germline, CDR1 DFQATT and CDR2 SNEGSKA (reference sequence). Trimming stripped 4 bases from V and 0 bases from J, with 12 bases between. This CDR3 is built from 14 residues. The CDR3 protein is CSATEVPVNTEAFF. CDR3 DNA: TGCAGTGCTACCGAAGTCCCTGTGAACACTGAAGCTTTCTTT.

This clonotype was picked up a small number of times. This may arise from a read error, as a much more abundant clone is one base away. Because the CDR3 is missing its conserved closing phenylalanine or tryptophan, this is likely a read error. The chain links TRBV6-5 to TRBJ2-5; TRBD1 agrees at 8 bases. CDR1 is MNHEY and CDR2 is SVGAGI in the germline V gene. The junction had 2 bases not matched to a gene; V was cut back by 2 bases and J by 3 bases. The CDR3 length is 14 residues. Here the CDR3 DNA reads TGTGCCAGCAGTTACCCGGGACAGGAAGAGACCCAGTACCTC. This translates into CASSYPGQEETQYL.

The chain's CDR3 is CASSSYRDRVRSYNSPLHF. The CDR3 DNA follows: TGTGCCAGCAGCTCATATAGGGATCGGGTACGGTCCTATAATTCACCCCTCCACTTT. The rearrangement joins TRBV7-8 to TRBJ1-6; D is unclear. V was cut by 4 bases and J by 1 base, with 20 bases left in between. Per the germline V gene, CDR1 is SGHVS and CDR2 is FQNEAQ. CDR3 length: 19 amino acids.